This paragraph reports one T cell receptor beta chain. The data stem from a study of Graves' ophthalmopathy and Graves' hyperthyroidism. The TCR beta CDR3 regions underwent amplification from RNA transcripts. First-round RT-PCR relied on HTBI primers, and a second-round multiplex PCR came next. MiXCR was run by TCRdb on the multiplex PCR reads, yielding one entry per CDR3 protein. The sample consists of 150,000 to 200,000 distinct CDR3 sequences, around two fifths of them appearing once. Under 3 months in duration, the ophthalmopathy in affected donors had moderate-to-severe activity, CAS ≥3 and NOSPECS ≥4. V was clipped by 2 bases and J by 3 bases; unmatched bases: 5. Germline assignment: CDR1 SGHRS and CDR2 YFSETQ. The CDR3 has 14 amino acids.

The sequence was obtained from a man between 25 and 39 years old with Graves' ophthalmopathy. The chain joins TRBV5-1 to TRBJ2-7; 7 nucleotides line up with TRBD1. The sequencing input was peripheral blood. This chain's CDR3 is CASSLSHRGYEQYF. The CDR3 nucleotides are TGCGCCAGCAGCTTAAGTCACAGGGGCTACGAGCAGTACTTC.